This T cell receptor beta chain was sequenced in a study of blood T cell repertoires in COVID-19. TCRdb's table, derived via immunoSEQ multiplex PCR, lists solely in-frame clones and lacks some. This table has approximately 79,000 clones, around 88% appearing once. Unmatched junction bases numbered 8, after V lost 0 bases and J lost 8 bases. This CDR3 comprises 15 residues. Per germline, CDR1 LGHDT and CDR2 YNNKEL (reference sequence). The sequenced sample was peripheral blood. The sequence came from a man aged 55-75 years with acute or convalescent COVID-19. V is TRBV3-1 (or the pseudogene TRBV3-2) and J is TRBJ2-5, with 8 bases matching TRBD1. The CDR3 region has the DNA TGTGCCAGCAGCCAAGATCCCGACAGGGGTATAACCCAGTACTTC. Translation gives CASSQDPDRGITQYF.